What follows are 8 T cell receptor beta chains derived from one specimen sequenced in a study of human T cells and chemical hapten exposure. Time point defined: patch test 2, 6 weeks after DPC sensitization. The treatment here: therapeutic diphenylcyclopropenone sensitization with weekly scalp DPC. TCRdb used MiXCR to reprocess the RACE reads, holding one entry per CDR3 protein. The sample has more than 75,000 distinct CDR3 sequences, around 9.6% seen once. The starting material was whole blood, obtained in connection with sensitization to the hapten diphenylcyclopropenone (DPC). These receptors came from a woman in her twenties or thirties with alopecia areata. Some clones in this sample may be carry-over from other donors' samples.

Ten or more counts support this clonotype. The chain employs TRBV28 and TRBJ1-5; 8 bases agree with TRBD1. V was clipped by 7 bases and J by 0 bases; unmatched bases: 2. The CDR3 is 14 amino acids. Germline loops: CDR1 MDHEN, CDR2 SYDVKM. The CDR3 nucleotides read TGTGCCAGCAACAGGGGGGATAGCAATCAGCCCCAGCATTTT. Residues: CASNRGDSNQPQHF.

This clonotype showed up just a few times. The J gene is TRBJ2-3, the V gene TRBV3-1; weak D call: TRBD2 (6 bases). V was trimmed by 1 base and J by 4 bases, leaving 12 bases between them. From germline, CDR1 is LGHDT and CDR2 YNNKEL (reference sequence). The CDR3 sequence is 15 residues long. This chain's CDR3 is CASSQGRGVADTQYF. CDR3 bases: TGTGCCAGCAGCCAAGGTCGCGGGGTGGCAGATACGCAGTATTTT.

This clonotype was seen a handful of times. This chain joins TRBV20-1 and TRBJ2-3; D gene ambiguous. Trimming took off 6 bases at V and 0 bases at J, with 10 bases between the two ends. Germline assignment: CDR1 DFQATT and CDR2 SNEGSKA (reference sequence). This CDR3 region has 13 residues. CDR3 in amino acids: CSAPRSSTDTQYF. CDR3 DNA sequence: TGCAGTGCGCCCAGGTCTAGCACAGATACGCAGTATTTT.

This clonotype appeared many times. The chain carries TRBV12-3 or TRBV12-4 and TRBJ1-2; D uncertain. The CDR3 is 15 residues long. V was trimmed by 7 bases and J by 0 bases, leaving 15 bases between them. The CDR3: CASTEPRLSNYGYTF. The CDR3 DNA follows: TGTGCCAGCACCGAACCCCGGCTTTCTAACTATGGCTACACCTTC.

About this clonotype itself: One base away lies a much larger clone, so this may be a sequencing read error. V is TRBV7-9 and J is TRBJ2-7, with 8 bases fitting TRBD2. Germline-derived CDR1 and CDR2 are SEHNR and FQNEAQ (reference sequence). This CDR3 contains 14 residues. For the CDR3, the DNA is TGTGCCAGCAGCTCCGCGGGACTAGACTACGAGCTGTACTTC. Translated, it gives CASSSAGLDYELYF.

This clonotype was counted many times. The chain has TRBV28 and TRBJ1-1; D is unclear. Trimming took off 7 bases at V and 0 bases at J, with 6 bases between the two ends. This CDR3 is built from 12 residues. Per germline, CDR1 MDHEN and CDR2 SYDVKM. CDR3 sequence: CASKTVNTEAFF. For the CDR3, the DNA is TGTGCCAGCAAGACGGTGAACACTGAAGCTTTCTTT.

This clonotype was detected many times. V and J are TRBV6-2 or TRBV6-3 and TRBJ2-7; D might be TRBD2 (5 bases). This CDR3 region has 16 residues. The V end lost 2 bases, the J end lost 0 bases, and 14 bases lay between the germline ends. Per germline, CDR1 MNHEY and CDR2 SVGEGT. This CDR3 is CASSYRGLGSSYEQYF. In DNA, the CDR3 is TGTGCCAGCAGTTACCGCGGGTTGGGGAGCTCCTACGAGCAGTACTTC.

The sample holds a few counts of this clonotype. The chain employs TRBV20-1 and TRBJ2-1; D could derive from TRBD1 or TRBD2 (5 bases each). With 5 bases removed from V and 4 bases from J, the gap between germline ends came to 18 bases. The CDR3 loop spans 15 amino acids. Germline CDR1 is DFQATT and CDR2 is SNEGSKA (reference sequence). The CDR3 sequence is CSAYPPGRGYNEQFF. The CDR3 DNA is TGCAGTGCTTACCCTCCGGGACGGGGATACAATGAGCAGTTCTTC.